Each of the 5 T cell receptor beta chains below was sequenced from the same sample in a study of response to subunit inactivated influenza vaccine. TCRdb used MiXCR to reprocess the RT-PCR reads, holding one entry per CDR3 protein. The repertoire has just under 550,000 distinct CDR3 sequences, around 21% of them found once; the top ten carry approximately 3%. Separately, the same data were catalogued under a study of T cells expressing NK-cell markers. That report notes: For TCR beta, cDNA was produced by 5'RACE template switching with UMIs.

Sample: CD4+ T cells sorted from PBMCs, taken 11 to 12 days after vaccination. These receptors were collected from a middle-aged man who received an inactivated influenza vaccine.

This clonotype was seen a few times. Here the CDR3 reads CASSQVGGVTEQFF. The CDR3 bases are TGTGCCAGCAGCCAAGTAGGTGGTGTTACTGAGCAGTTCTTC. This chain joins TRBV3-1 and TRBJ2-1; D call uncertain. The V gene lost 1 base and the J gene lost 9 bases, with 13 bases spanning the gap. The CDR3 length is 14 residues. Germline V gene lookup returns CDR1 LGHDT and CDR2 YNNKEL (reference sequence).

The chain has TRBV7-2 and TRBJ2-7; a weak D match, TRBD2 (6 bases). The CDR3 totals 13 residues. Germline-derived CDR1 and CDR2 are SGHTA and FQGNSA. The ends were cut back, 4 bases at V and 2 bases at J, with 9 bases in the middle. The CDR3 is CASSSVAAYEQYF. CDR3 sequence (DNA): TGTGCCAGCAGCTCCGTAGCGGCCTACGAGCAGTACTTC.

The V and J genes are TRBV20-1 and TRBJ1-5; tentatively, D is TRBD1 (6 bases). Germline CDR1 is DFQATT and CDR2 is SNEGSKA (reference sequence). CDR3 length: 15 amino acids. V gave up 0 bases and J gave up 3 bases, with 12 bases separating them. The CDR3 reads CSAREWGQFNQPQHF. The CDR3 DNA reads as TGCAGTGCTAGAGAATGGGGGCAGTTCAATCAGCCCCAGCATTTT.

This clonotype has only a few counts. CDR3 DNA sequence: TGCGCCAGCAGCTCGCGGGGGCTACTTGAGACCCAGTACTTC. It encodes CASSSRGLLETQYF. The J gene is TRBJ2-5, the V gene TRBV5-1; D may be TRBD2 (7 bases). Germline V gene lookup returns CDR1 SGHRS and CDR2 YFSETQ. There are 14 residues in the CDR3. V lost 3 bases, J lost 5 bases, and 14 bases lay in between.

This clonotype was observed at least ten times. The chain recombines TRBV7-2 with TRBJ2-7; D is unresolved. Trimming shortened V by 4 bases and J by 6 bases, and 13 bases separated the two germline ends. CDR1 is SGHTA and CDR2 is FQGNSA in the germline V gene. The CDR3 is 13 residues long. Here the CDR3 DNA reads TGTGCCAGCAGCTCGTTTTCTGGTGGCGAGCAGTACTTC. This gives the protein CASSSFSGGEQYF.